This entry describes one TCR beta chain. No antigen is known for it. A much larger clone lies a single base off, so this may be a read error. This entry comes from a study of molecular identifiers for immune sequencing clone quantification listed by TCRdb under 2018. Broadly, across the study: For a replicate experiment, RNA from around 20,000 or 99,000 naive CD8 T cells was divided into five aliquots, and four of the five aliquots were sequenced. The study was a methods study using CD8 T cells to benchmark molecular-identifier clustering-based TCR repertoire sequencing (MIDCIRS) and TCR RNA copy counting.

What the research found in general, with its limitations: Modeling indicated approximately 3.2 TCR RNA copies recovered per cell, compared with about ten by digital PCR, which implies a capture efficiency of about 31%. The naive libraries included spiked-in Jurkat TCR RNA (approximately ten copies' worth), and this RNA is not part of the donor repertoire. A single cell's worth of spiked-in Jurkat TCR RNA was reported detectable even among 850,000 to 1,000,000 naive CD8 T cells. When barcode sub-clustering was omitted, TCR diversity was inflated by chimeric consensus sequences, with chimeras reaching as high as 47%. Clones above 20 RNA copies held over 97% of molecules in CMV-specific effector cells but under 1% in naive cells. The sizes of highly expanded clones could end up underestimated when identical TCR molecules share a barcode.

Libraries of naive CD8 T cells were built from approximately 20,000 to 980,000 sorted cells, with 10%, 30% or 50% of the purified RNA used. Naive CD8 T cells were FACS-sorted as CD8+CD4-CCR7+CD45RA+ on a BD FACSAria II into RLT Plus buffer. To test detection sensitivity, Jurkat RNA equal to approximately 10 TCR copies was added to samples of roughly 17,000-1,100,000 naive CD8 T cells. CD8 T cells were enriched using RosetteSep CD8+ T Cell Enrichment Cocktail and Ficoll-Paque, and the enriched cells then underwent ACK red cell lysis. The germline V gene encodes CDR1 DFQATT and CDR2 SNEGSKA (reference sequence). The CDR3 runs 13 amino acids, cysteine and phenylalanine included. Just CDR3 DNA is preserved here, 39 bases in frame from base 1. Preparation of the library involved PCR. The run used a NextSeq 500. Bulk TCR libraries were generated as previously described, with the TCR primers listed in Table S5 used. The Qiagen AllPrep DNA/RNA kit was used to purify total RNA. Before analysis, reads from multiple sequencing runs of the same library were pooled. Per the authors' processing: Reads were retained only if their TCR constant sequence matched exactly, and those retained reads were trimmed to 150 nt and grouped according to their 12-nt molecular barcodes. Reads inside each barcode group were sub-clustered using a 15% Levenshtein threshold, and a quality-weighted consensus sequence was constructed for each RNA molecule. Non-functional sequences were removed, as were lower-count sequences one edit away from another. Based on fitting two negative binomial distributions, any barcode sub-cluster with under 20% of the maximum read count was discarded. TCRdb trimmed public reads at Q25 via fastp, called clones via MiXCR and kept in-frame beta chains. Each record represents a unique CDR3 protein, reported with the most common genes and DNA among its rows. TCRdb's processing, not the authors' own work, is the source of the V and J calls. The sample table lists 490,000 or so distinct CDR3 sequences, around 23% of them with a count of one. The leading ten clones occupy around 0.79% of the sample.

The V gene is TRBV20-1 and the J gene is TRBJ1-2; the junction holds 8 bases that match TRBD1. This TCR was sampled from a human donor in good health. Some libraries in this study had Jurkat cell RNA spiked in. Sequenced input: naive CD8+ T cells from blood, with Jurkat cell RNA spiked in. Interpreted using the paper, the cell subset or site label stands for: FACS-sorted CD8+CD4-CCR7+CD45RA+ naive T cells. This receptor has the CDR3 CSARRGTGYSYTF. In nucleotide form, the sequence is TGCAGTGCTAGAAGGGGGACAGGCTATAGCTACACCTTC.